Here is one TCR beta chain with its context. Antigen unknown. cDNA molecules carried unique molecular identifiers, and template switching added a universal primer site. TCRdb reanalysed the 5' RACE reads using MiXCR and keeps one entry per CDR3 protein. In the table there are approximately 1.8 million distinct CDR3 sequences, about 30% of which are singletons. V lost 4 bases and J lost 3, with 10 bases in between. The germline CDR1 and CDR2 sequences are MDHEN and SYDVKM. This CDR3 region has 13 residues. The data were taken from a study of identical twins. Regarding the study as a whole: Monozygotic twins shared more out-of-frame TCR alpha than recombination models predicted. While abundant cord blood beta clonotypes carried fewer insertions, memory repertoires showed no such pattern. Donors were not followed over many years; analysis was cross-sectional.

The chain joins TRBV28 to TRBJ2-7; D perhaps matches TRBD2 (5 bases). This clonotype originated in a newborn girl in good health. Sequencing was carried out using cord blood. CDR3 coding DNA: TGTGCCAGCAGTTCCCACGGGGTCTACGAGCAGTACTTC. It yields the protein CASSSHGVYEQYF.